Shown below are 9 T cell receptor beta chains from a single sample sequenced in a study of blood T cell repertoires in COVID-19. Sequenced by immunoSEQ multiplex PCR; TCRdb stores in-frame clones only, minus some. Of around 330,000 clones listed, around 86% are singletons. Sequences were obtained from PBMCs or T cells enriched from blood (not recorded which). The receptor source for this set is a man between 60 and 75 years old who had recovered from COVID-19.

The gene calls are TRBV2 and TRBJ1-3, with D hard to call. Between the trimmed V and J ends, which lost 4 bases and 1 base, there was a span of 14 bases. The germline CDR1 and CDR2 sequences are SNHLY and FYNNEI. The CDR3 runs 16 residues. The chain's CDR3 is CASSAQPSGSGNTIYF. CDR3 coding DNA: TGTGCCAGCAGTGCGCAACCCTCGGGGTCTGGAAACACCATATATTTT. The full variable domain, in which reference TRBV2 and TRBJ1-3 provide the parts outside the CDR3, is EPEVTQTPSHQVTQMGQEVILRCVPISNHLYFYWYRQILGQKVEFLVSFYNNEISEKSEIFDDQFSVERPDGSNFTLKIRSTKLEDSAMYFCASSAQPSGSGNTIYFGEGSWLTVV.

V and J are TRBV19 and TRBJ1-5, with TRBD1 matching 7 bases. Germline values: CDR1 LNHDA, CDR2 SQIVND (reference sequence). The CDR3 sequence is 14 residues long. V lost 4 bases to trimming and J lost 1 base; unmatched junction nucleotides: 1. The CDR3 here is CASSRGQSNQPQHF. The CDR3 nucleotides are TGTGCCAGTAGTAGGGGACAGAGCAATCAGCCCCAGCATTTT. The entire variable domain, with the rest obtained from reference TRBV19 and TRBJ1-5, is as follows: DGGITQSPKYLFRKEGQNVTLSCEQNLNHDAMYWYRQDPGQGLRLIYYSQIVNDFQKGDIAEGYSVSREKKESFPLTVTSAQKNPTAFYLCASSRGQSNQPQHFGDGTRLSIL.

DNA for the CDR3: TGTGCCAGCAGTTACGTGGCCATCAACACTGAAGCTTTCTTT. Its translation: CASSYVAINTEAFF. The gene calls are TRBV6-5 and TRBJ1-1; D is unclear. Between the trimmed V and J ends, which lost 2 bases and 2 bases, there was a span of 9 bases. In germline, CDR1 is MNHEY, CDR2 SVGAGI. This CDR3 contains 14 residues.

This clone was picked up a small number of times. The chain uses TRBV19 and TRBJ1-1; tentatively, D is TRBD1 (5 bases). Trimming left V 5 bases short and J 1 base short, with 14 bases between. The CDR3 has 15 residues. The germline V gene encodes CDR1 LNHDA and CDR2 SQIVND (reference sequence). The chain's CDR3 is CASSPQWGGNTEAFF. The CDR3 coding sequence is TGTGCCAGTAGTCCCCAGTGGGGCGGGAACACTGAAGCTTTCTTT. Looking up the rest from reference TRBV19 and TRBJ1-1 gives the full variable domain: DGGITQSPKYLFRKEGQNVTLSCEQNLNHDAMYWYRQDPGQGLRLIYYSQIVNDFQKGDIAEGYSVSREKKESFPLTVTSAQKNPTAFYLCASSPQWGGNTEAFFGQGTRLTVV.

V is TRBV21-1 and J is TRBJ2-3; TRBD2, the D gene given by the table, was not confirmed from the DNA. TRBV21-1 counts as a pseudogene. The CDR3 sequence is 14 residues long. CDR3 sequence: CARELRSSTDTQYF. The CDR3 region has the DNA TGTGCCAGGGAACTCCGGAGTTCGACAGATACGCAGTATTTT.

The CDR3 protein is CASSRYQGVEYEQYF. Written as DNA, the CDR3 is TGTGCCAGCAGCCGATACCAGGGGGTGGAATACGAGCAGTACTTC. This rearrangement joins TRBV28 to TRBJ2-7; the match to TRBD1 covers 7 bases. There are 15 residues in the CDR3. Losses at the gene ends were 6 bases for V and 4 bases for J; bases not matched to a gene: 12. In germline, CDR1 is MDHEN, CDR2 SYDVKM.

This chain links TRBV7-2 with TRBJ1-4; D gene unclear. V dropped 5 bases and J dropped 0 bases, with 10 bases sitting between them. Germline V gene data show CDR1 as SGHTA and CDR2 as FQGNSA. The CDR3 loop spans 15 amino acids. Written as DNA, the CDR3 is TGTGCCAGCAGCGGAGAGTTTGCAACTAATGAAAAACTGTTTTTT. The encoded protein is CASSGEFATNEKLFF.

This clone was seen a single time. The genes are TRBV4-3 and TRBJ2-3; maybe TRBD2 (5 bases). CDR1 and CDR2 from the germline V gene are LGHNA and YSLEER. V lost 4 bases and J 5 bases, leaving 13 bases between the germline ends. The CDR3 length is 14 residues. The CDR3 bases are TGCGCCAGCAGCCCAAACGGGGTGGGAGATACGCAGTATTTT. Protein product: CASSPNGVGDTQYF.

The V gene is TRBV5-1, the J gene TRBJ1-2, with D uncertain. Trimming shortened V by 1 base and J by 4 bases, and 11 bases separated the two germline ends. Per germline, CDR1 SGHRS and CDR2 YFSETQ. The CDR3 runs to 14 residues. The CDR3: CASSLNPEGYGYTF. In nucleotides, the CDR3 is TGCGCCAGCAGCTTGAACCCGGAGGGCTATGGCTACACCTTC.